The entry that follows covers one T cell receptor beta chain sequence. The record originates from a study of blood T cell repertoires in COVID-19. Study details: Donors in the United States, Italy and Spain gave samples during acute or convalescent COVID-19. In each case, the material was cDNA or gDNA derived from T cells, B-cell-depleted T cells, or PBMCs.

How the authors handled the data: Reference gene primers were amplified, and this amplification served to estimate nucleated cell counts. The protocol was immunoSEQ multiplex PCR, while the TCRdb copy is restricted to in-frame clones and leaves out a portion. That table furnishes V, J and clone size, whereas the DNA furnished D and trimming. The sample has 85,000 to 95,000 clones; around 72% are singletons. Per the germline V gene, CDR1 is SGHTA and CDR2 is FQGNSA. The CDR3 length is 16 residues. Deletions cut 1 base from V and 0 bases from J, with 10 bases between. The chain carries TRBV7-2 and TRBJ1-3; D not certain. The sample consisted of peripheral blood. The sequence was collected from a woman of 80 years or more with acute or convalescent COVID-19. CDR3 amino acids: CASSLVRVHSGNTIYF. The CDR3 DNA sequence: TGTGCCAGCAGCTTAGTCCGGGTTCACTCTGGAAACACCATATATTTT.